This TCR beta chain was sequenced for a study of blood T cell repertoires in COVID-19. Study information: Researchers got acute and convalescent COVID-19 samples from the United States, Italy and Spain.

CDR1 is LNHNV, CDR2 YYDKDF, per germline (reference sequence). V gave up 6 bases and J gave up 0 bases, with 11 bases separating them. The CDR3 runs to 15 residues. Per the original data handling: Estimation of nucleated cell counts was performed using reference gene primer amplification. Measured with immunoSEQ multiplex PCR; TCRdb has only the in-frame clones, and not every one. V, J and clone size are taken as reported in that table, and D and trimming were inferred from the DNA itself. The table lists about 170,000 clones, 90% to 95% of them singletons. The TCR comes from a woman in her forties or fifties with acute or convalescent COVID-19. The sample was peripheral blood. This chain joins TRBV15 and TRBJ2-2; D call uncertain. For the CDR3, the DNA is TGTGCCACCAGGGCACCGATGTCGAACACCGGGGAGCTGTTTTTT. Protein product: CATRAPMSNTGELFF.